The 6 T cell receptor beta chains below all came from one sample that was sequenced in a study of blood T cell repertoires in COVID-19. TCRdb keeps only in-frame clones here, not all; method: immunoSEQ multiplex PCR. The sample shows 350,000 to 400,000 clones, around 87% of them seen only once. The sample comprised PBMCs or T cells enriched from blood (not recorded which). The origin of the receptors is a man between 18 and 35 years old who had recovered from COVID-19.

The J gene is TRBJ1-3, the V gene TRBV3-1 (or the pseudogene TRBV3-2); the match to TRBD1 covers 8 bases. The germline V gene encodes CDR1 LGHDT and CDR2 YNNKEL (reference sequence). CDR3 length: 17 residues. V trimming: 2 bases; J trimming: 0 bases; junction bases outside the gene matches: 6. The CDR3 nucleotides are TGTGCCAGCAGCCAACGTCCAGGGGGCTTCTCTGGAAACACCATATATTTT. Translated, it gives CASSQRPGGFSGNTIYF.

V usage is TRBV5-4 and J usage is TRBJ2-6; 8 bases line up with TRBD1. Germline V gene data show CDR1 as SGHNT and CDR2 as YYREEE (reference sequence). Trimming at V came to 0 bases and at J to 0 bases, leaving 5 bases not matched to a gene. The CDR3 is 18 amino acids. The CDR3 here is CASSLEPGQASGANVLTF. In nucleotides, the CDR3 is TGTGCCAGCAGCTTGGAGCCGGGACAGGCCTCTGGGGCCAACGTCCTGACTTTC.

CDR3 sequence (DNA): TGTGCCAGCAGCCAAGATGAAGGGAGCTCCTACAATGAGCAGTTCTTC. It codes for CASSQDEGSSYNEQFF. The V call is TRBV4-2, the J call TRBJ2-1, with a tentative D call TRBD2 (5 bases). Germline V CDR1 and CDR2: LGHNA, YNFKEQ. Trimming shortened V by 0 bases and J by 0 bases, and 9 bases separated the two germline ends. The CDR3 sequence is 16 residues long.

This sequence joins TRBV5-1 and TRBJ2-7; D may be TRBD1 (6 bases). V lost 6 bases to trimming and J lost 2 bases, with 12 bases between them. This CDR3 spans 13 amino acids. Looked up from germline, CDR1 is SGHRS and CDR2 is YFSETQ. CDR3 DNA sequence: TGCGCCAGCAAGCAAACAGGGCCCTACGAGCAGTACTTC. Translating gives CASKQTGPYEQYF.

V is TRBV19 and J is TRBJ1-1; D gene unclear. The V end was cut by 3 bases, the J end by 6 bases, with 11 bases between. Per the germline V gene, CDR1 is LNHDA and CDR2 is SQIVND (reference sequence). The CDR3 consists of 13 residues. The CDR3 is CASSMSGIAEAFF. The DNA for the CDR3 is TGTGCCAGTAGTATGTCGGGAATCGCTGAAGCTTTCTTT.

CDR3 residues: CASSLTSIRGSANEKLFF. CDR3 DNA: TGTGCCAGCTCACTGACCTCTATTCGGGGATCTGCTAATGAAAAACTGTTTTTT. The J gene is TRBJ1-4, the V gene TRBV18; D remains unclear. CDR3 length: 18 residues. Trimming stripped 4 bases from V and 3 bases from J, with 21 bases between. Germline V gives CDR1 KGHSH, CDR2 LQKENI.